These 18 T cell receptor beta chains share one sample of origin, sequenced in a study of identical twins. A single record per CDR3 protein comes from TCRdb applying MiXCR to the 5' RACE reads. In the table there are fewer than 450,000 distinct CDR3 sequences, 9% of which are singletons. Sequences were obtained from naive T cells sorted from blood. Source of these receptors: a woman aged 50 to 60 in good health.

This clonotype was observed many times. This rearrangement joins TRBV12-5 to TRBJ2-5; 10 bases fit TRBD1. Germline V gene sequence: CDR1 LGHNT, CDR2 FRNRAP. V was pared by 3 bases and J by 3 bases, with 1 base of the junction left unmatched. The CDR3 is 14 amino acids. The CDR3 sequence: CASGFGQGEETQYF. CDR3 in DNA: TGTGCTAGTGGTTTCGGACAGGGGGAAGAGACCCAGTACTTC. The full variable domain, with the rest looked up from reference TRBV12-5 and TRBJ2-5, is DARVTQTPRHKVTEMGQEVTMRCQPILGHNTVFWYRQTMMQGLELLAYFRNRAPLDDSGMPKDRFSAEMPDATLATLKIQPSEPRDSAVYFCASGFGQGEETQYFGPGTRLLVL.

The V call is TRBV19, the J call TRBJ1-2, with unresolved D. The CDR3 consists of 13 residues. The germline V and J ends were trimmed by 2 bases and 3 bases, with 7 bases remaining between them. Germline CDR1 is LNHDA and CDR2 is SQIVND (reference sequence). CDR3 region: CASSIRGYYGYTF. CDR3 sequence (DNA): TGTGCCAGTAGTATACGGGGTTACTATGGCTACACCTTC.

The chain combines TRBV5-1 with TRBJ1-3; D is perhaps TRBD1 (6 bases). The CDR3 has 15 amino acids. Trimming took 0 bases from V and 2 from J, leaving 9 bases between them. Germline V gene lookup returns CDR1 SGHRS and CDR2 YFSETQ. This CDR3 reads CASSLEQGAGNTIYF. The CDR3 nucleotides read TGCGCCAGCAGCTTGGAACAGGGAGCTGGAAACACCATATATTTT.

In its sample, this clonotype was seen many times. The CDR3 spells CASSQDQPGTVGELFF. The CDR3 bases are TGTGCCAGCAGCCAAGATCAGCCGGGAACGGTCGGGGAGCTGTTTTTT. This sequence joins TRBV4-2 and TRBJ2-2; a possible D gene is TRBD2 (5 bases). V lost 0 bases and J lost 7, with 15 bases in between. Per germline, CDR1 LGHNA and CDR2 YNFKEQ. This CDR3 region has 16 residues.

The V gene is TRBV25-1, the J gene TRBJ2-3; D is ambiguous. This CDR3 spans 14 amino acids. V was cut by 7 bases and J by 1 base, with 12 bases left in between. Germline loops: CDR1 MGHDK, CDR2 SYGVNS. The CDR3 here is CASTVPTGTDTQYF. The CDR3 coding sequence is TGTGCCAGCACAGTCCCCACGGGCACAGATACGCAGTATTTT.

The V call is TRBV5-4, the J call TRBJ2-1; TRBD2 might be the D (6 bases). The germline V and J ends were trimmed by 2 bases and 3 bases, with 9 bases remaining between them. Looked up from germline, CDR1 is SGHNT and CDR2 is YYREEE (reference sequence). This CDR3 has 14 amino acids. This chain's CDR3 is CASSLVRDYNEQFF. CDR3 coding DNA: TGTGCCAGCAGCTTAGTGCGGGACTACAATGAGCAGTTCTTC. The entire variable domain, with the rest obtained from reference TRBV5-4 and TRBJ2-1, is as follows: ETGVTQSPTHLIKTRGQQVTLRCSSQSGHNTVSWYQQALGQGPQFIFQYYREEENGRGNFPPRFSGLQFPNYSSELNVNALELDDSALYLCASSLVRDYNEQFFGPGTRLTVL.

This clonotype showed up many times. This rearrangement joins TRBV11-2 to TRBJ1-1; D is possibly TRBD1 (6 bases). Germline CDR1 SGHAT, CDR2 FQNNGV. V lost 1 base and J 0 bases, leaving 9 bases between the germline ends. The CDR3 contains 15 residues. The CDR3, as DNA: TGTGCCAGCAGCTTAGCGGGGGGCATGAACACTGAAGCTTTCTTT. It encodes CASSLAGGMNTEAFF.

The gene calls are TRBV6-1 and TRBJ2-5, with TRBD2 identical over 9 bases. V dropped 7 bases and J dropped 7; count of bases not matched to a gene: 7. This CDR3 comprises 13 residues. The germline gives CDR1 MNHNS, CDR2 SASEGT. The chain's CDR3 is CASKAGGPVTQYF. In DNA, the CDR3 is TGTGCCAGCAAGGCGGGAGGGCCTGTGACCCAGTACTTC.

This clonotype was counted between two and nine times. CDR3 sequence (DNA): TGTGCCAGCAGCCAACTAGCGGGAGCCGCAGATACGCAGTATTTT. Amino acid sequence: CASSQLAGAADTQYF. The chain couples TRBV3-1 to TRBJ2-3; 10 nucleotides align to TRBD2. Germline CDR1 is LGHDT and CDR2 is YNNKEL (reference sequence). The J segment lost 4 bases and the V segment lost 2 bases, leaving 3 bases of the junction unmatched. The CDR3 is 15 residues long.

This clonotype appeared many times. This chain connects TRBV12-3 or TRBV12-4 to TRBJ2-3, with 8 bases identical to TRBD2. The CDR3 spans 15 residues. The V segment lost 7 bases and the J segment 5 bases; nucleotides outside the gene matches: 11. The CDR3 sequence: CASTRPGLEGDTQYF. The CDR3 DNA is TGTGCCAGCACTCGGCCGGGACTAGAGGGAGATACGCAGTATTTT.

This clonotype was detected only once. The V and J genes are TRBV20-1 and TRBJ2-7; 7 bases line up with TRBD1. CDR3 length: 13 amino acids. V lost 6 bases, J lost 2 bases, and 7 bases stayed unmatched. From germline, CDR1 is DFQATT and CDR2 SNEGSKA (reference sequence). CDR3 sequence reads: CSARGTETYEQYF. As DNA, the CDR3 is TGCAGTGCCAGGGGGACGGAAACCTACGAGCAGTACTTC.

This clonotype was detected only a few times. The V gene is TRBV9, the J gene TRBJ2-4; 11 nucleotides line up with TRBD1. Germline V gene sequence: CDR1 SGDLS, CDR2 YYNGEE. Trimming at V came to 0 bases and at J to 5 bases, leaving 7 bases not matched to a gene. The CDR3 loop spans 17 amino acids. The CDR3 loop reads CASSVAQGQGAENIQYF. DNA of the CDR3: TGTGCCAGCAGCGTAGCTCAAGGACAGGGGGCAGAAAACATTCAGTACTTC. Together with reference TRBV9 and TRBJ2-4, the CDR3 gives the full variable domain: DSGVTQTPKHLITATGQRVTLRCSPRSGDLSVYWYQQSLDQGLQFLIQYYNGEERAKGNILERFSAQQFPDLHSELNLSSLELGDSALYFCASSVAQGQGAENIQYFGAGTRLSVL.

V usage is TRBV3-1 and J usage is TRBJ1-4; 8 bases are a match to TRBD1. The CDR3 extends over 16 amino acids. Germline V lookup: CDR1 LGHDT, CDR2 YNNKEL (reference sequence). J was trimmed by 7 bases and V by 4 bases; bases with no gene match: 11. Written as DNA, the CDR3 is TGTGCCAGCAGCCTTCGGACAGGGAGGATCGCTGAAAAACTGTTTTTT. This encodes CASSLRTGRIAEKLFF. The complete variable domain, with remaining parts taken from reference TRBV3-1 and TRBJ1-4, reads DTAVSQTPKYLVTQMGNDKSIKCEQNLGHDTMYWYKQDSKKFLKIMFSYNNKELIINETVPNRFSPKSPDKAHLNLHINSLELGDSAVYFCASSLRTGRIAEKLFFGSGTQLSVL.

The rearrangement uses TRBV3-1 and TRBJ2-3; tentatively, D is TRBD2 (6 bases). The ends were cut back, 4 bases at V and 2 bases at J, with 19 bases in the middle. From germline, CDR1 is LGHDT and CDR2 YNNKEL (reference sequence). The CDR3 is 17 residues long. The chain's CDR3 is CASSPQNRDFTTDTQYF. The CDR3 nucleotides are TGTGCCAGCAGCCCTCAGAACCGGGACTTCACCACAGATACGCAGTATTTT.

This clonotype was detected many times. This chain joins TRBV27 and TRBJ2-7; D possibly matches TRBD1 or TRBD2 (5 bases each). CDR1 and CDR2 from the germline V gene are MNHEY and SMNVEV (reference sequence). V shed 3 bases and J shed 4 bases, with 10 bases lying between them. The CDR3 covers 13 residues. The CDR3 DNA follows: TGTGCCAGCAGTTTCCAGGGACGATACGAGCAGTACTTC. Residues: CASSFQGRYEQYF.

The chain uses TRBV5-1 and TRBJ1-4, with D perhaps matching TRBD1 (5 bases). Germline V CDR1 and CDR2: SGHRS, YFSETQ. There are 15 residues in the CDR3. The V end lost 1 base, the J end lost 7 bases, and 14 bases lay between the germline ends. CDR3 sequence: CASSLRRGEGEKLFF. The CDR3 DNA follows: TGCGCCAGCAGCTTGAGGAGGGGAGAGGGTGAAAAACTGTTTTTT.

The chain couples TRBV6-4 to TRBJ2-3; possibly TRBD1 or TRBD2 for D (6 bases each). The CDR3 runs 17 residues. In germline, CDR1 is MRHNA, CDR2 SNTAGT. V lost 6 bases and J lost 4, with 23 bases in between. CDR3 sequence reads: CASSGQRGTCEADTQYF. CDR3 sequence (DNA): TGTGCCAGCAGCGGCCAAAGGGGGACTTGTGAGGCAGATACGCAGTATTTT.

The genes are TRBV5-5 and TRBJ2-2, with a tentative D call TRBD1 (6 bases). V was clipped by 3 bases and J by 7 bases, with 19 bases between them. The V gene's germline CDR1 is SGHKS and CDR2 YYEKEE (reference sequence). The CDR3 sequence is 16 residues long. The CDR3 DNA follows: TGTGCCAGCAGCTCCACTATAACAGGGTCCGACGGGGAGCTGTTTTTT. It is translated as CASSSTITGSDGELFF. The whole variable domain, remainder taken from reference TRBV5-5 and TRBJ2-2, is DAGVTQSPTHLIKTRGQQVTLRCSPISGHKSVSWYQQVLGQGPQFIFQYYEKEERGRGNFPDRFSARQFPNYSSELNVNALLLGDSALYLCASSSTITGSDGELFFGEGSRLTVL.